This T cell receptor (beta chain) was captured by sequencing in a study of blood T cell repertoires in COVID-19. The assay was immunoSEQ multiplex PCR, and TCRdb's table has in-frame clones only and misses some. The profile shows about 340,000 clones, 86% of them singletons. The CDR3 runs 14 residues. The V end lost 5 bases, the J end lost 1 base, and 9 bases lay between the germline ends. Germline CDR1 and CDR2: PRHDT and FYEKMQ (reference sequence). The sequence was obtained from a woman aged 55 to 70 with COVID-19, enrolled during active disease. This chain links TRBV13 with TRBJ1-3, with D perhaps matching TRBD1 (5 bases). The material sequenced was peripheral blood. Here the CDR3 DNA reads TGTGCCAGCAGCCCTACAGGTTCTGGAAACACCATATATTTT. The encoded protein is CASSPTGSGNTIYF.